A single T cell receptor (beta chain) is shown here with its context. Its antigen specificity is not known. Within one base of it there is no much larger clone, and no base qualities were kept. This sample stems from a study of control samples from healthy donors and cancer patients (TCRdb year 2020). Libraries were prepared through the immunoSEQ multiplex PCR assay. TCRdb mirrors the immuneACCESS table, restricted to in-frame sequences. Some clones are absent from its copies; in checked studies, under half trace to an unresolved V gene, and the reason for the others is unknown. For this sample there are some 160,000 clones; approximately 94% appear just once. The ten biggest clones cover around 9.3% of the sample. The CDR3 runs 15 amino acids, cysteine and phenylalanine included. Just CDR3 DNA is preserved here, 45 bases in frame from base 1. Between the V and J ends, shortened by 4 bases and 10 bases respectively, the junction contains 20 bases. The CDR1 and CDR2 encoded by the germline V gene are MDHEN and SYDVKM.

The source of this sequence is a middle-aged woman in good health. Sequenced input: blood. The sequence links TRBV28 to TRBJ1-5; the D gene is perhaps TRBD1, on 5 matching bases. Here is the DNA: TGTGCCAGCAGTTCTCTCCAGGGAGGGTACGCTCCCCAGCATTTT. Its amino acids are CASSSLQGGYAPQHF.